Listed below are T cell receptor beta chains from one sample, sequenced in a study of blood T cell repertoires in COVID-19. Clones were read by immunoSEQ multiplex PCR, and TCRdb kept only the in-frame ones, dropping some. The sample includes 120,000 to 150,000 clones, around 81% of them seen just once. Sequencing input: peripheral blood. The origin of the receptors is a man in his 60s with active or convalescent COVID-19. Both conserved end residues are part of each CDR3. A D gene is named only where the DNA matches it firmly. Clone size is not always given. Where it is, it says once, few, many or a class for expanded clones.

>TRBJ2-1|17|TRBV7-9|once|TRBD2
CASSLEGPSIYSGEQFF
TGTGCCAGCAGCTTAGAGGGACCCAGTATCTATAGCGGGGAGCAGTTCTTC
>TRBJ1-6|13|TRBV7-3|.|TRBD1
CASSTNRGSPLHF
TGTGCCAGCAGCACAAACAGGGGTTCACCCCTCCACTTT
>TRBJ2-7|16|TRBV10-3|.|TRBD1
CAISETQGVYSYEQYF
TGTGCCATCAGTGAGACACAGGGGGTTTACTCCTACGAGCAGTACTTC
>TRBJ2-3|15|TRBV9|.|.
CASRKGGGPTDTQYF
TGTGCCAGCAGGAAGGGCGGCGGGCCCACGGATACGCAGTATTTT
>TRBJ1-1|16|TRBV5-4|.|TRBD1
CASSSPTPDRGPEAFF
TGTGCCAGCAGCTCTCCAACGCCAGACAGGGGGCCTGAAGCTTTCTTT
>TRBJ1-1|15|TRBV7-9|.|TRBD1
CASSFITGADTEAFF
TGTGCCAGCAGTTTCATTACAGGGGCGGACACTGAAGCTTTCTTT
>TRBJ1-3|17|TRBV18|.|.
CASSPVQGLNSGNTIYF
TGTGCCAGCTCACCCGTACAGGGTCTAAACTCTGGAAACACCATATATTTT
>TRBJ2-3|12|TRBV28|.|.
CASSGNTDTQYF
TGTGCCAGCAGCGGGAACACAGATACGCAGTATTTT
>TRBJ2-1|17|TRBV9|.|TRBD2
CASSLPTSLSSYNEQFF
TGTGCCAGCAGCTTACCGACTAGCCTCAGCTCCTACAATGAGCAGTTCTTC
>TRBJ2-3|18|TRBV27|.|TRBD2
CASGVLAGTIWGPDTQYF
TGTGCCAGCGGAGTCCTAGCGGGGACAATCTGGGGCCCAGATACGCAGTATTTT
>TRBJ2-1|14|TRBV27|.|TRBD2
CASRRLAGGDEQFF
TGTGCCAGCAGGAGACTAGCGGGAGGTGATGAGCAGTTCTTC
>TRBJ1-1|12|TRBV19|.|TRBD1
CASRQGYTEAFF
TGTGCCAGTCGACAGGGGTACACTGAAGCTTTCTTT
>TRBJ1-1|15|TRBV7-9|.|.
CASSLGAGLNTEAFF
TGTGCCAGCAGCTTAGGTGCAGGCCTAAACACTGAAGCTTTCTTT
>TRBJ2-5|14|TRBV2|.|.
CASSPTVLGETQYF
TGTGCCAGCAGCCCAACAGTGCTGGGAGAGACCCAGTACTTC
>TRBJ2-3|12|TRBV29-1|.|.
CSPTRGTDTQYF
TGCAGCCCGACCAGGGGCACAGATACGCAGTATTTT
>TRBJ2-5|14|TRBV15|.|.
CATSREGVLETQYF
TGTGCCACCAGCAGAGAAGGGGTGTTGGAGACCCAGTACTTC
>TRBJ2-7|16|TRBV30|few|TRBD2
CAWSRPRTSASYEQYF
TGTGCCTGGAGTCGTCCCCGGACTAGCGCCTCCTACGAGCAGTACTTC
>TRBJ1-1|14|TRBV10-3|.|TRBD1
CAISESRGGAEAFF
TGTGCCATCAGTGAGTCTCGAGGGGGCGCTGAAGCTTTCTTT
>TRBJ1-1|11|TRBV29-1|once|.
CSVGAGTEAFF
TGCAGCGTTGGGGCGGGTACTGAAGCTTTCTTT
>TRBJ1-2|14|TRBV19|.|.
CASTAQDSLYGYTF
TGTGCCAGTACTGCCCAGGACAGTCTCTATGGCTACACCTTC
>TRBJ1-1|13|TRBV19|once|.
CASSQYRDTEAFF
TGTGCCAGTAGTCAGTACAGGGACACTGAAGCTTTCTTT
>TRBJ2-1|15|TRBV4-2|.|.
CASSQAQSSYNEQFF
TGTGCCAGCAGCCAGGCACAGAGCTCCTACAATGAGCAGTTCTTC
>TRBJ1-5|15|TRBV19|.|.
CASSVQRQLNQPQHF
TGTGCCAGTAGTGTACAACGACAGCTCAATCAGCCCCAGCATTTT
>TRBJ2-7|14|TRBV28|.|.
CASSLLPGTYEQYF
TGTGCCAGCAGTTTATTGCCGGGTACCTACGAGCAGTACTTC
>TRBJ1-2|14|TRBV28|.|.
CASSFGASGGGYTF
TGTGCCAGCAGTTTTGGAGCCTCCGGGGGTGGCTACACCTTC
>TRBJ2-1|11|TRBV20-1|.|.
CSARLQFSQFF
TGCAGTGCTAGGCTTCAATTCAGTCAGTTCTTC
>TRBJ2-1|17|TRBV9|.|TRBD2
CASSVAPGTSKINEQFF
TGTGCCAGCAGCGTAGCTCCCGGGACTAGCAAGATCAATGAGCAGTTCTTC